Detailed here is one TCR beta chain. Its antigen is not known. The sample belongs to a study of cytomegalovirus exposure and HLA in healthy donors. Healthy people donating bone marrow made up the donors. 60 Vbeta and 13 Jbeta primers were used in PCR. TCRdb keeps only in-frame clones here, not all; method: immunoSEQ multiplex PCR. The sample has approximately 160,000 clones; approximately 71% are singletons. The CDR3 contains 14 residues. Germline loops: CDR1 SGHKS, CDR2 YYEKEE (reference sequence). V was pared by 0 bases and J by 5 bases, with 11 bases between. Points from the study as a whole: Many donors shared some public TCRs, even though most TCR sequences were rare. Researchers reported in a later analysis that a missense DCLRE1C variant was tied to TCR beta V- and J-gene trimming. Being indistinguishable, some V segments were excluded, TRBV6-2 and TRBV6-3 among them.

The origin of this receptor is a male donor in good health and CMV-seronegative. The rearrangement links TRBV5-5 to TRBJ1-1; D uncertain. Source material: PBMCs. Here the CDR3 reads CASSLVRISTEAFF. The CDR3 DNA follows: TGTGCCAGCAGCTTGGTCAGAATTTCAACTGAAGCTTTCTTT. The full variable domain, in which reference TRBV5-5 and TRBJ1-1 provide the parts outside the CDR3, is DAGVTQSPTHLIKTRGQQVTLRCSPISGHKSVSWYQQVLGQGPQFIFQYYEKEERGRGNFPDRFSARQFPNYSSELNVNALLLGDSALYLCASSLVRISTEAFFGQGTRLTVV.